The sample holds a few counts of the clone carrying this T cell receptor beta chain. V lost 6 bases and J lost 9; bases outside the gene matches: 15. The CDR3 runs to 15 residues. The sample comes from a study of identical twins. TCRdb reprocessed the 5' RACE reads with MiXCR, giving one entry per CDR3 protein. The sample holds around 960,000 distinct CDR3 sequences; around 12% are singletons and the top ten take about 1.5%. These data were also reused for a study on yellow fever vaccine responses in identical twins.

The receptor's source is a woman aged 18 to 35 in good health. Sequences were obtained from PBMCs. The rearrangement joins TRBV12-3 or TRBV12-4 to TRBJ2-5; 8 bases are shared with TRBD2. Here the CDR3 reads CASSILGTTGGSQYF. As DNA, the CDR3 is TGTGCCAGCAGCATCCTCGGAACGACGGGGGGGTCCCAGTACTTC.